The 31 T cell receptor beta chains listed next were all sequenced from one sample in a study of T cell repertoires in cytomegalovirus infection. TCRdb ran MiXCR on the reads and lists one entry per CDR3 protein. The sample has hundreds of thousands of distinct CDR3 sequences, roughly a quarter seen once. The specimen was CD8+ T cells from PBMCs. These receptor sequences come from a human donor in good health (CMV status not recorded). Some clones in this sample may be carry-over from other donors' samples.

The chain recombines TRBV7-9 with TRBJ1-2, with D possibly TRBD1 on 6 matching bases. The CDR3 loop spans 15 amino acids. V lost 0 bases and J lost 4, with 12 bases in between. Germline-derived CDR1 and CDR2 are SEHNR and FQNEAQ (reference sequence). The CDR3 sequence is CASSLAPGQGYGYTF. The CDR3 DNA follows: TGTGCCAGCAGCTTAGCGCCGGGACAAGGCTATGGCTACACCTTC.

A few counts support this clonotype. Germline is not matched at one junction end, which may reflect a read error. The chain is built from TRBV7-7 and TRBJ2-5, with a tentative D call TRBD2 (6 bases). This CDR3 spans 15 amino acids. Germline V lookup: CDR1 SSHAT, CDR2 FNYEAQ (reference sequence). CDR3 DNA: TGTGCTAGCAGCCTCTCCTTGTCCGCGGGGGAGACCCAGTACTTC. This translates into CASSLSLSAGETQYF.

This clonotype has a handful of counts. The chain links TRBV10-3 to TRBJ2-7, with D possibly matching TRBD2 (5 bases). CDR3 length: 12 residues. Trimming took 10 bases from V and 5 from J, leaving 15 bases between them. Per the germline V gene, CDR1 is ENHRY and CDR2 is SYGVKD. The CDR3 coding sequence is TGTGCCACTCGGGATCTACGGGACGAGCAGTACTTC. Its protein is CATRDLRDEQYF.

This clonotype occurred many times. V usage is TRBV7-2 and J usage is TRBJ1-1; possibly TRBD1 for D (5 bases). The CDR3 is made up of 15 amino acids. Germline CDR1 reads SGHTA; CDR2 reads FQGNSA. V was cut by 0 bases and J by 3 bases, with 11 bases left in between. CDR3 in DNA: TGTGCCAGCAGCTTAGCCTCGGGACGGTACACTGAAGCTTTCTTT. It codes for CASSLASGRYTEAFF.

A few counts support this clonotype. J is TRBJ2-5 and V is TRBV2; D remains ambiguous. This CDR3 contains 11 residues. Trimming pared 8 bases from V and 5 bases from J, leaving 9 bases between. CDR1 SNHLY and CDR2 FYNNEI come from the germline V gene. CDR3 residues: CASPGRETQYF. The CDR3 DNA follows: TGTGCCAGCCCCGGCCGGGAGACCCAGTACTTC.

The table lists this clonotype with a few counts. The V call is TRBV2, the J call TRBJ1-6, with a tentative D call TRBD1 (5 bases). Germline CDR1 reads SNHLY; CDR2 reads FYNNEI. The CDR3 spans 14 residues. V was shortened by 8 bases and J by 7 bases, with 15 bases between the two germline ends. This CDR3 is CASGEGLGNSPLHF. CDR3 coding DNA: TGTGCCAGCGGCGAGGGGCTAGGAAATTCACCCCTCCACTTT.

Comment on this clonotype: This sequence may be a read error, since a much larger clone differs from it by one base. The chain has TRBV6-1 and TRBJ2-1, with TRBD1 as a possible D gene (6 bases). V lost 2 bases, J lost 1 base, and 12 bases lay in between. The CDR3 contains 16 residues. The germline V gene encodes CDR1 MNHNS and CDR2 SASEGT. The CDR3 sequence is CASSEPGTRSYNEQFF. As DNA, the CDR3 is TGTGCCAGCAGTGAACCCGGGACAAGGTCCTACAATGAGCAGTTCTTC.

The chain has TRBV7-9 and TRBJ2-6; possibly TRBD1 for D (6 bases). The ends were cut back, 4 bases at V and 0 bases at J, with 10 bases in the middle. The CDR3 length is 16 residues. Germline CDR1 and CDR2: SEHNR and FQNEAQ (reference sequence). This CDR3 is CASSSGQLSGANVLTF. DNA for the CDR3: TGTGCCAGCAGCTCGGGACAACTCTCTGGGGCCAACGTCCTGACTTTC. The whole variable domain, filled in from reference TRBV7-9 and TRBJ2-6, reads DTGVSQNPRHKITKRGQNVTFRCDPISEHNRLYWYRQTLGQGPEFLTYFQNEAQLEKSRLLSDRFSAERPKGSFSTLEIQRTEQGDSAMYLCASSSGQLSGANVLTFGAGSRLTVL.

The chain couples TRBV5-5 to TRBJ2-6, with D possibly TRBD2 on 5 matching bases. The ends were cut back, 6 bases at V and 0 bases at J, with 10 bases in the middle. Germline assignment: CDR1 SGHKS and CDR2 YYEKEE (reference sequence). The CDR3 spans 15 residues. The CDR3 DNA reads as TGTGCCAGCATCCAACGGGACTCTGGGGCCAACGTCCTGACTTTC. It specifies CASIQRDSGANVLTF.

This clonotype was detected a few times. This chain joins TRBV12-3 or TRBV12-4 and TRBJ2-7; perhaps TRBD2 as D (6 bases). V lost 8 bases to trimming and J lost 6 bases, with 8 bases between them. The CDR3 runs to 10 residues. The DNA for the CDR3 is TGTGCCAGCGCGGGGAGCGAGCAGTACTTC. It encodes CASAGSEQYF.

The gene calls are TRBV28 and TRBJ1-1; D unresolved. The CDR3 spans 14 residues. The ends were cut back, 3 bases at V and 4 bases at J, with 12 bases in the middle. Germline CDR1 MDHEN, CDR2 SYDVKM. CDR3: CASSFWEASTEAFF. The CDR3 nucleotides read TGTGCCAGCAGTTTCTGGGAGGCGTCCACTGAAGCTTTCTTT.

The chain has TRBV24-1 and TRBJ2-2, with 7 bases aligning to TRBD1. The V gene end was trimmed by 3 bases and the J gene end by 7 bases; junction bases not matched to a gene: 13. The CDR3 contains 17 residues. Germline loops: CDR1 KGHDR, CDR2 SFDVKD. The CDR3 here is CATSDGQVVPWGGELFF. The CDR3 DNA reads as TGTGCCACCAGTGATGGACAGGTCGTTCCGTGGGGCGGGGAGCTGTTTTTT.

This clonotype was seen a handful of times. The V gene is TRBV29-1, the J gene TRBJ1-2; the match to TRBD1 covers 7 bases. The CDR3 sequence is 17 residues long. Germline V gives CDR1 SQVTM, CDR2 ANQGSEA. With V trimmed by 0 bases and J by 4 bases, 14 bases remained unmatched. CDR3 in DNA: TGCAGCGTTGAAGATCGACAGGGTGACAGATGGAGCTATGGCTACACCTTC. Translated, it gives CSVEDRQGDRWSYGYTF.

This clonotype came up many times. V and J are TRBV7-9 and TRBJ2-2; D gene uncertain. CDR3 size: 15 residues. Germline V gene sequence: CDR1 SEHNR, CDR2 FQNEAQ (reference sequence). Trimming cost V 3 bases and J 0 bases, with 8 bases left between them. The CDR3 region has the DNA TGTGCCAGCAGCTTCTGGAGCCCGAACACCGGGGAGCTGTTTTTT. Amino acids: CASSFWSPNTGELFF.

This chain connects TRBV12-3 or TRBV12-4 to TRBJ2-3; a weak D match, TRBD2 (5 bases). Trimming took off 4 bases at V and 6 bases at J, with 20 bases between the two ends. The CDR3 spans 16 residues. The CDR3 region is CASSSLRGHADDTQYF. Written as DNA, the CDR3 is TGTGCCAGCAGTTCCCTCCGGGGTCACGCAGACGATACGCAGTATTTT.

The chain combines TRBV7-6 with TRBJ1-3; 8 bases align to TRBD1. From germline, CDR1 is SGHVS and CDR2 FNYEAQ. The CDR3 has 18 amino acids. V was clipped by 1 base and J by 0 bases; unmatched bases: 8. CDR3 nucleotides: TGTGCCAGCAGCTTAGGCCTCCGACAGGGGACCTCTGGAAACACCATATATTTT. It codes for CASSLGLRQGTSGNTIYF.

This clonotype was detected a few times. CDR3 loop: CASSDFRLAGGTDTQYF. CDR3 nucleotides: TGTGCCAGCAGCGATTTCCGACTAGCGGGGGGAACAGATACGCAGTATTTT. The chain recombines TRBV9 with TRBJ2-3; 13 bases fit TRBD2. The CDR3 is 17 residues long. V was pared by 3 bases and J by 3 bases, with 7 bases of the junction left unmatched. CDR1 and CDR2 (germline): SGDLS, YYNGEE.

This clonotype was seen a handful of times. The chain combines TRBV10-3 with TRBJ1-3; 8 bases match TRBD1. J gave up 2 bases and V 1 base, and 1 base lay outside the gene matches. The CDR3 spans 15 residues. Germline V gives CDR1 ENHRY, CDR2 SYGVKD. The CDR3 DNA sequence: TGTGCCATCAGTGAGTTGGACAGGGCTGGAAACACCATATATTTT. It translates to CAISELDRAGNTIYF.

This clonotype was recorded many times. J is TRBJ2-7 and V is TRBV5-6; no clear D gene. Looked up from germline, CDR1 is SGHDT and CDR2 is YYEEEE. This CDR3 has 12 residues. Trimming shortened V by 4 bases and J by 1 base, and 6 bases separated the two germline ends. CDR3 protein: CASSPGSYEQYF. The CDR3 bases are TGTGCCAGCAGCCCCGGATCCTACGAGCAGTACTTC.

This clonotype was counted many times. The V gene is TRBV7-6, the J gene TRBJ2-6; D ambiguous. V gave up 2 bases and J gave up 0 bases, with 5 bases separating them. The CDR3 totals 15 residues. CDR1 is SGHVS, CDR2 FNYEAQ, per germline. The CDR3 sequence: CASSLRPSGANVLTF. The CDR3 region has the DNA TGTGCCAGCAGCTTACGGCCCTCTGGGGCCAACGTCCTGACTTTC.

The sample holds a few counts of this clonotype. This sequence joins TRBV7-9 and TRBJ1-3; 9 nucleotides match TRBD1. This CDR3 contains 18 residues. With 5 bases clipped from V and 1 base from J, the junction kept 12 bases outside the gene matches. Looked up from germline, CDR1 is SEHNR and CDR2 is FQNEAQ (reference sequence). CDR3 region: CASSHLNSGTGSGNTIYF. CDR3 nucleotide sequence: TGTGCCAGCAGCCACCTGAATTCCGGGACAGGGTCTGGAAACACCATATATTTT.

This clonotype was recorded many times. The genes are TRBV7-8 and TRBJ2-1; tentative D call: TRBD1 (7 bases). The CDR3 is made up of 15 amino acids. CDR1 and CDR2 (germline): SGHVS, FQNEAQ. Trimming shortened V by 7 bases and J by 5 bases, and 18 bases separated the two germline ends. CDR3 region: CASIGGDSLDNEQFF. The CDR3 DNA follows: TGTGCCAGCATCGGAGGGGACAGCTTAGACAATGAGCAGTTCTTC.

Remarks on this clonotype: At one of its ends the junction is not consistent with the germline gene, which may arise from a read error. The V call is TRBV15, the J call TRBJ2-1, with D perhaps being TRBD1 or TRBD2 (5 bases each). There are 16 residues in the CDR3. Germline assignment: CDR1 LNHNV and CDR2 YYDKDF (reference sequence). The CDR3 reads CATNREDGHGNYPPFF. CDR3 sequence (DNA): TGTGCCACCAACAGAGAGGACGGACACGGGAACTACCCGCCGTTCTTC.

This clonotype has ten or more counts. The J gene is TRBJ2-7, the V gene TRBV7-9; a weak D match, TRBD1 (5 bases). The CDR3 runs 13 residues. Germline CDR1 is SEHNR and CDR2 is FQNEAQ (reference sequence). The ends were cut back, 5 bases at V and 2 bases at J, with 10 bases in the middle. The CDR3: CASSPKGAYEQYV. In DNA, the CDR3 is TGTGCCAGCAGCCCTAAAGGGGCCTACGAGCAGTACGTC.

This clonotype has more than one count but fewer than ten. The rearrangement joins TRBV7-9 to TRBJ1-5, with D perhaps TRBD1 (5 bases). CDR1 is SEHNR and CDR2 is FQNEAQ in the germline V gene (reference sequence). This CDR3 has 16 amino acids. Trimming took 5 bases from V and 1 from J, leaving 15 bases between them. CDR3 region: CASSTNDRRSNQPQHF. The CDR3 coding sequence is TGTGCCAGCAGCACGAACGACAGAAGAAGCAATCAGCCCCAGCATTTT.

The chain is built from TRBV29-1 and TRBJ2-5; D possibly corresponds to TRBD2 (6 bases). This CDR3 comprises 11 residues. Trimming removed 4 bases from V and 7 bases from J, with 10 bases in between. From germline, CDR1 is SQVTM and CDR2 ANQGSEA. CDR3 nucleotide sequence: TGCAGCGTTGTTGGAGGGGTGACCCAGTACTTC. It translates to CSVVGGVTQYF. Combining the CDR3 with reference TRBV29-1 and TRBJ2-5 gives the whole variable domain SAVISQKPSRDICQRGTSLTIQCQVDSQVTMMFWYRQQPGQSLTLIATANQGSEATYESGFVIDKFPISRPNLTFSTLTVSNMSPEDSSIYLCSVVGGVTQYFGPGTRLLVL.

The gene calls are TRBV7-9 and TRBJ2-7; tentatively, D is TRBD2 (6 bases). The CDR3 spans 14 residues. Germline CDR1 and CDR2: SEHNR and FQNEAQ (reference sequence). V lost 3 bases and J 2 bases, leaving 11 bases between the germline ends. The CDR3 reads CASSFGGFPYEQYV. CDR3 coding DNA: TGTGCCAGCAGCTTTGGGGGGTTTCCCTACGAGCAGTACGTC.

This clonotype was seen only a few times. V usage is TRBV9 and J usage is TRBJ2-2; TRBD1 might be the D (6 bases). Germline CDR1 SGDLS, CDR2 YYNGEE. This CDR3 is 16 amino acids long. Trimming took off 0 bases at V and 0 bases at J, with 9 bases between the two ends. The CDR3 nucleotides are TGTGCCAGCAGCGTAGTGGCAGGGGCGAACACCGGGGAGCTGTTTTTT. It specifies CASSVVAGANTGELFF.

The table lists this clonotype with a count of one. The V gene is TRBV3-1, the J gene TRBJ2-7; 10 bases map to TRBD1. V trimming: 4 bases; J trimming: 3 bases; junction bases outside the gene matches: 6. Germline values: CDR1 LGHDT, CDR2 YNNKEL (reference sequence). CDR3 length: 15 residues. The CDR3 nucleotides are TGTGCCAGCAGCCCCCGGACAGGGGGTTTCTACGAGCAGTACTTC. This sequence encodes CASSPRTGGFYEQYF.

This clonotype was found a few times. The chain carries TRBV2 and TRBJ2-3, with no clear D. V lost 8 bases to trimming and J lost 2 bases, with 2 bases between them. This CDR3 contains 10 residues. CDR1 and CDR2 (germline): SNHLY, FYNNEI. This CDR3 reads CASPTDTQYF. CDR3 bases: TGTGCCAGCCCCACAGATACGCAGTATTTT.

This clonotype was seen ten or more times. The genes are TRBV7-2 and TRBJ1-5; D is unresolved. Germline V CDR1 and CDR2: SGHTA, FQGNSA. V was pared by 0 bases and J by 1 base, with 10 bases between. The CDR3 contains 16 residues. The CDR3 DNA is TGTGCCAGCAGCTTAGCGGGTCAGACAAGCAATCAGCCCCAGCATTTT. This gives the protein CASSLAGQTSNQPQHF.